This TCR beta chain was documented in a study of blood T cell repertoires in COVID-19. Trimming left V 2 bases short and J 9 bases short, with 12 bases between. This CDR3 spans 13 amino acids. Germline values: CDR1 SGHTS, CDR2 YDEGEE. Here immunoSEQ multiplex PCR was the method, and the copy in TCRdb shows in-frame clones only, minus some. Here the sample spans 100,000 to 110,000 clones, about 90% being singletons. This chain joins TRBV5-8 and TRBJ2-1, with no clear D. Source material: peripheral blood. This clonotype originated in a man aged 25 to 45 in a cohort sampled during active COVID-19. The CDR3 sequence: CASSFSARGEQFF. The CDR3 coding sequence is TGTGCCAGCAGCTTCTCGGCTAGAGGTGAGCAGTTCTTC.